This T cell receptor beta chain originates from a study of blood T cell repertoires in COVID-19. Study summary: Researchers got acute and convalescent COVID-19 samples from the United States, Italy and Spain.

The CDR3 length is 14 residues. The germline V gene encodes CDR1 LGHNA and CDR2 YNFKEQ. V trimming: 4 bases; J trimming: 3 bases; junction bases outside the gene matches: 5. The authors' processing: Nucleated cell counts were estimated from reference gene primer amplification. TCRdb's copy holds only in-frame clones and misses some; the assay was immunoSEQ multiplex PCR. That table furnishes V, J and clone size, whereas the DNA furnished D and trimming. This repertoire shows about 360,000 clones, around 84% found once; its top ten account for around 1%. This sequence originates from a human donor with acute or convalescent COVID-19. The donor label of this sample is uncertain. The genes are TRBV4-2 and TRBJ1-2, with 7 bases that match TRBD1. Material for sequencing was peripheral blood. The CDR3 loop reads CASSRGTADYGYTF. The CDR3 DNA follows: TGTGCCAGCAGCCGGGGGACAGCGGACTATGGCTACACCTTC.